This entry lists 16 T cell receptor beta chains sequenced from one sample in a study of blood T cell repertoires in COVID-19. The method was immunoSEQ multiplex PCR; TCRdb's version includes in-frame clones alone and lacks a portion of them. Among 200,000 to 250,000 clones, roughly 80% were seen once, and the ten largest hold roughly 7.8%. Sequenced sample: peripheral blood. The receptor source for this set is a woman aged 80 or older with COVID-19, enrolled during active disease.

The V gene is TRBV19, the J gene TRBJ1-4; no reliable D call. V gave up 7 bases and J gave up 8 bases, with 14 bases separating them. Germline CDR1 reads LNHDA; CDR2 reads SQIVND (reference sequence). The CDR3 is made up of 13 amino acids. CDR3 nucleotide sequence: TGTGCCAGTAAGGCGCAGGAGGGAGAAAAACTGTTTTTT. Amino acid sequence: CASKAQEGEKLFF.

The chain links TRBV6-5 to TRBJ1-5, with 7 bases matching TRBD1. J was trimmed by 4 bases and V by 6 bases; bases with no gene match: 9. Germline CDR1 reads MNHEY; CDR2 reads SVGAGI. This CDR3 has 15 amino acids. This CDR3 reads CASRGRQGGNQPQHF. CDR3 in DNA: TGTGCCAGCAGAGGACGCCAGGGGGGAAATCAGCCCCAGCATTTT.

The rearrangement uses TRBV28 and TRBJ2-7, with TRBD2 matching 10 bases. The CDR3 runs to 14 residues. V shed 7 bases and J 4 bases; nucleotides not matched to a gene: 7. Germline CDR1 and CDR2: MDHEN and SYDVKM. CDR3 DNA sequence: TGTGCCAGCACAAAACCGACTAGCGGGTACGAGCAGTACTTC. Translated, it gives CASTKPTSGYEQYF.

In nucleotides, the CDR3 is TGCGCCAGCAGCCCTGTAGCGGGGGAATTCATTGAGACCCAGTACTTC. It translates to CASSPVAGEFIETQYF. The chain joins TRBV4-1 to TRBJ2-5; TRBD2 matches 9 bases. The CDR3 extends over 16 amino acids. V lost 4 bases, J lost 5 bases, and 11 bases stayed unmatched. The germline gives CDR1 MGHRA, CDR2 YSYEKL.

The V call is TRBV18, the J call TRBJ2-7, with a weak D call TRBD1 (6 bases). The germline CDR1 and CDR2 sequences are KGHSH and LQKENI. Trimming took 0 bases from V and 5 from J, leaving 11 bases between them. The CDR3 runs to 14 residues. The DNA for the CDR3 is TGTGCCAGCTCACCACCGATAGGGGGAAACGAGCAGTACTTC. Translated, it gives CASSPPIGGNEQYF. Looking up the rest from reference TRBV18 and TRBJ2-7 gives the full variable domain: NAGVMQNPRHLVRRRGQEARLRCSPMKGHSHVYWYRQLPEEGLKFMVYLQKENIIDESGMPKERFSAEFPKEGPSILRIQQVVRGDSAAYFCASSPPIGGNEQYFGPGTRLTVT.

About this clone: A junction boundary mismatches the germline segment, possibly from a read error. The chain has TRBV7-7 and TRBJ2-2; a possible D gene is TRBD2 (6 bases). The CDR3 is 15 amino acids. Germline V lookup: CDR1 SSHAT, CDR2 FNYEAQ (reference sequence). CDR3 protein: CASSLGRSGTGELFF. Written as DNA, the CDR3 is TGTGCTAGCAGCTTGGGGAGGTCCGGCACCGGGGAGCTGTTTTTT.

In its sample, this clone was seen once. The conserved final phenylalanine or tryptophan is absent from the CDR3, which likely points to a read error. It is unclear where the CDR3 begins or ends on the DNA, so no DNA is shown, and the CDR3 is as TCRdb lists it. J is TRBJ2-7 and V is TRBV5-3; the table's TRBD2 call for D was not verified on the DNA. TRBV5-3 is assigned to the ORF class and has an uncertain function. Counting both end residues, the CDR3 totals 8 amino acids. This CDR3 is CARGGGPN.

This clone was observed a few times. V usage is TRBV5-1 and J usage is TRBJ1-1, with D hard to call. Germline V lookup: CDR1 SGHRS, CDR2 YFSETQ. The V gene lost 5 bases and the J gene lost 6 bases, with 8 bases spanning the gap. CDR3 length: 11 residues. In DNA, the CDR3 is TGCGCCAGCAGTACCGGGGCTGAAGCTTTCTTT. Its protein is CASSTGAEAFF. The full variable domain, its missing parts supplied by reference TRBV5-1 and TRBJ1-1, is KAGVTQTPRYLIKTRGQQVTLSCSPISGHRSVSWYQQTPGQGLQFLFEYFSETQRNKGNFPGRFSGRQFSNSRSEMNVSTLELGDSALYLCASSTGAEAFFGQGTRLTVV.

CDR3 sequence (DNA): TGCGCCAGCAGCTTTGCGGGGGGACACTACGAGCAGTACTTC. Amino acid sequence: CASSFAGGHYEQYF. V is TRBV5-1 and J is TRBJ2-7; TRBD2 agrees at 8 bases. The V segment lost 2 bases and the J segment 3 bases; nucleotides outside the gene matches: 4. The V gene's germline CDR1 is SGHRS and CDR2 YFSETQ. CDR3 length: 14 residues.

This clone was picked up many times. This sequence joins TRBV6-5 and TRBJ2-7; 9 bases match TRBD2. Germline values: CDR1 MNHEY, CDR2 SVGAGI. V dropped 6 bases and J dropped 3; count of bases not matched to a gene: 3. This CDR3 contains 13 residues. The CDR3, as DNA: TGTGCCAGCAGAGGACTAGCGAACTACGAGCAGTACTTC. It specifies CASRGLANYEQYF.

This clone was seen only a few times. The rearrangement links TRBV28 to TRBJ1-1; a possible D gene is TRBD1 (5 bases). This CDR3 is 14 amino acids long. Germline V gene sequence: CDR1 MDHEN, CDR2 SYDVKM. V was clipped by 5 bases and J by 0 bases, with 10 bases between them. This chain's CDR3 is CASSRQNLNTEAFF. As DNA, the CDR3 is TGTGCCAGCAGTCGACAGAATCTGAACACTGAAGCTTTCTTT.

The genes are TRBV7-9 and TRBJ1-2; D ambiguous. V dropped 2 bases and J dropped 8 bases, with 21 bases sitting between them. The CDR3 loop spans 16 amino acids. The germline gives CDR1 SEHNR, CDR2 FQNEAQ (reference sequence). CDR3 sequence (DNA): TGTGCCAGCAGCTTAACCCACCTGCGGCACCGCCTCGGCTACACCTTC. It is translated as CASSLTHLRHRLGYTF.

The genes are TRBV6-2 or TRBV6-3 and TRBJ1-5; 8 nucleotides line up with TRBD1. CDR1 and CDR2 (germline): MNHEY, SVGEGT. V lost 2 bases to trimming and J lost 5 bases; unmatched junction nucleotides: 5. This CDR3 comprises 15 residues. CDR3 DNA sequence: TGTGCCAGCAGTTACGGGACAGGCGGCCATCAGCCCCAGCATTTT. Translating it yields CASSYGTGGHQPQHF.

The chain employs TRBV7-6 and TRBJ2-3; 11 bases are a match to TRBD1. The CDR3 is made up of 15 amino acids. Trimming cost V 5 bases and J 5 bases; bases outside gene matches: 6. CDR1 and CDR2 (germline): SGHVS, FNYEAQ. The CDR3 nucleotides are TGTGCCAGCAGCGTCAGGACAGGGGGCGGAGATACGCAGTATTTT. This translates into CASSVRTGGGDTQYF.

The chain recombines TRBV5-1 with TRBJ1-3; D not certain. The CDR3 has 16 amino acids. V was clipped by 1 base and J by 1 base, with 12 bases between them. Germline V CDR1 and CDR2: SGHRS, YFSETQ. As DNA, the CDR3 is TGCGCCAGCAGCTTGTCCCTCCCCGGTTCTGGAAACACCATATATTTT. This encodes CASSLSLPGSGNTIYF.

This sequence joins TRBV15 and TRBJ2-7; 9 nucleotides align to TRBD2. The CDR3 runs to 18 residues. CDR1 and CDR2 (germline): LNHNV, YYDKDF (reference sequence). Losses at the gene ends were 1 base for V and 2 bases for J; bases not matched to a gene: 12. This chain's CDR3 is CATSRVLGGLAGPYEQYF. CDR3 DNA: TGTGCCACCAGCAGAGTTCTTGGGGGGCTAGCGGGACCCTACGAGCAGTACTTC. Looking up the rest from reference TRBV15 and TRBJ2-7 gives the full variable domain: DAMVIQNPRYQVTQFGKPVTLSCSQTLNHNVMYWYQQKSSQAPKLLFHYYDKDFNNEADTPDNFQSRRPNTSFCFLDIRSPGLGDTAMYLCATSRVLGGLAGPYEQYFGPGTRLTVT.